Following are 29 T cell receptor beta chains from one sample sequenced in a study of beta chain features in type 1 diabetes. The entirety of the isolated RNA underwent reverse transcription, so expressed TCRB transcripts were sequenced. TCRdb's copy holds only in-frame clones and misses some; the assay was immunoSEQ multiplex PCR. This sample has tens of thousands of clones, with around three fifths found just once. Source material: Tregs from blood. The receptor set was obtained from a woman aged 18-29 years in good health.

The chain uses TRBV7-9 and TRBJ2-5; D gene unclear. Germline CDR1 SEHNR, CDR2 FQNEAQ (reference sequence). V lost 5 bases and J lost 4, with 11 bases in between. The CDR3 contains 13 residues. This CDR3 reads CASSPPNPETQYF. In nucleotides, the CDR3 is TGTGCCAGCAGCCCCCCCAATCCAGAGACCCAGTACTTC.

The J gene is TRBJ2-2, the V gene TRBV7-2; 7 positions agree with TRBD1. The germline gives CDR1 SGHTA, CDR2 FQGNSA. The CDR3 spans 16 residues. The ends lost 7 bases at V and 3 bases at J; junction bases unmatched: 11. The CDR3 DNA follows: TGTGCCAGCACCTCTCGAGACAGGGTCCACACCGGGGAGCTGTTTTTT. It encodes CASTSRDRVHTGELFF.

This clone was counted between two and nine times. The J gene is TRBJ1-2, the V gene TRBV5-1; D might be TRBD1 (6 bases). CDR3 length: 14 amino acids. Germline lookup yields CDR1 SGHRS and CDR2 YFSETQ. V lost 0 bases, J lost 7 bases, and 13 bases lay in between. CDR3 DNA sequence: TGCGCCAGCAGCTTGGCCGCCAGGGGAAGTGGCTACACCTTC. Its protein is CASSLAARGSGYTF.

The chain combines TRBV11-2 with TRBJ2-1; D not certain. The germline V and J ends were trimmed by 3 bases and 0 bases, with 12 bases remaining between them. This CDR3 region has 16 residues. From germline, CDR1 is SGHAT and CDR2 FQNNGV. The CDR3 reads CASSFLGGISYNEQFF. The DNA for the CDR3 is TGTGCCAGCAGCTTTCTTGGCGGAATCTCCTACAATGAGCAGTTCTTC.

The chain joins TRBV7-2 to TRBJ2-3, with a weak D call TRBD2 (7 bases). CDR1 and CDR2 (germline): SGHTA, FQGNSA. CDR3 size: 16 residues. The V and J ends lost 5 bases and 4 bases respectively, with 19 bases between them. The CDR3 sequence is CASSGRGVGRADTQYF. CDR3 DNA sequence: TGTGCCAGCAGCGGAAGGGGGGTTGGGAGGGCAGATACGCAGTATTTT.

The chain couples TRBV5-1 to TRBJ1-1, with 7 positions matching TRBD1. J gave up 6 bases and V 2 bases, and 1 base lay outside the gene matches. CDR3 length: 12 amino acids. CDR1 SGHRS and CDR2 YFSETQ come from the germline V gene. CDR3 in amino acids: CASSFGQAEAFF. The CDR3 DNA is TGCGCCAGCAGCTTTGGACAGGCTGAAGCTTTCTTT.

The chain has TRBV27 and TRBJ2-6, with D maybe TRBD1 (7 bases). Trimming removed 4 bases at V and 2 bases at J, with 15 bases between. Germline CDR1 and CDR2: MNHEY and SMNVEV (reference sequence). This CDR3 has 17 amino acids. The CDR3 is CASSSQTGTPGANVLTF. DNA of the CDR3: TGTGCCAGCAGTTCCCAGACAGGGACTCCTGGGGCCAACGTCCTGACTTTC.

This clone has a handful of counts. This chain joins TRBV18 and TRBJ2-3; 13 bases are shared with TRBD2. Germline V gene lookup returns CDR1 KGHSH and CDR2 LQKENI. This CDR3 comprises 19 residues. V was clipped by 3 bases and J by 0 bases; unmatched bases: 9. The CDR3 reads CASSPPGLAGFASTDTQYF. For the CDR3, the DNA is TGTGCCAGCTCACCCCCGGGACTAGCGGGGTTCGCTAGCACAGATACGCAGTATTTT.

Worth noting for this clone: This sample also contains other DNA sequences that code for the same CDR3. The gene calls are TRBV2 and TRBJ2-2, with 8 bases aligning to TRBD1. Germline V gives CDR1 SNHLY, CDR2 FYNNEI. CDR3 size: 15 residues. V dropped 6 bases and J dropped 0; count of bases not matched to a gene: 3. Here the CDR3 DNA reads TGTGCCAGCAGCGGACAGGGCGCGAACACCGGGGAGCTGTTTTTT. Its translation: CASSGQGANTGELFF.

The rearrangement links TRBV27 to TRBJ2-3; D gene uncertain. Germline CDR1 MNHEY, CDR2 SMNVEV (reference sequence). The CDR3 is 13 residues long. Trimming cost V 3 bases and J 1 base, with 5 bases left between them. The CDR3 spells CASSLSRTDTQYF. CDR3 DNA sequence: TGTGCCAGCAGTTTGTCTCGCACAGATACGCAGTATTTT.

The rearrangement uses TRBV18 and TRBJ2-7; a possible D gene is TRBD2 (6 bases). V gave up 3 bases and J gave up 3 bases, with 12 bases separating them. The CDR3 is 14 amino acids. The germline CDR1 and CDR2 sequences are KGHSH and LQKENI. CDR3 DNA sequence: TGTGCCAGCTCACCCCCGGGAGATTACTACGAGCAGTACTTC. As protein: CASSPPGDYYEQYF.

This clone has a single count. The genes are TRBV6-1 and TRBJ2-7; D might be TRBD2 (5 bases). V dropped 0 bases and J dropped 6 bases, with 15 bases sitting between them. The CDR3 contains 15 residues. From germline, CDR1 is MNHNS and CDR2 SASEGT. CDR3 residues: CASSEALGEVGEQYF. CDR3 nucleotides: TGTGCCAGCAGTGAAGCGCTGGGAGAGGTTGGCGAGCAGTACTTC.

This clone was counted only a few times. The rearrangement uses TRBV7-8 and TRBJ1-2; no clear D gene. This CDR3 has 13 amino acids. Germline values: CDR1 SGHVS, CDR2 FQNEAQ. Between the trimmed V and J ends, which lost 1 base and 9 bases, there was a span of 12 bases. The CDR3 nucleotides read TGTGCCAGCAGCTTAGACCACAGCTTGCGCTACACCTTC. This gives the protein CASSLDHSLRYTF. Based on the CDR3 plus reference TRBV7-8 and TRBJ1-2, the full variable domain is GAGVSQSPRYKVAKRGQDVALRCDPISGHVSLFWYQQALGQGPEFLTYFQNEAQLDKSGLPSDRFFAERPEGSVSTLKIQRTQQEDSAVYLCASSLDHSLRYTFGSGTRLTVV.

This clone is medium-sized within its sample. The CDR3 coding sequence is TGTGCCAGCAGTTTAGACGGGCGGGGTCAGCCCCAGCATTTT. Its protein is CASSLDGRGQPQHF. This chain joins TRBV6-5 and TRBJ1-5, with D uncertain. This CDR3 is built from 14 residues. Germline lookup yields CDR1 MNHEY and CDR2 SVGAGI. V shed 4 bases and J shed 6 bases, with 13 bases lying between them.

This clone was seen a few times. The chain is built from TRBV5-1 and TRBJ1-2, with 7 bases fitting TRBD1. The CDR3 covers 15 residues. J was trimmed by 5 bases and V by 0 bases; bases with no gene match: 7. The germline V gene has CDR1 SGHRS and CDR2 YFSETQ. The CDR3 coding sequence is TGCGCCAGCAGCTTGGGGACAGGTCTGGAATATGGCTACACCTTC. Its translation is CASSLGTGLEYGYTF.

This chain joins TRBV19 and TRBJ1-2; 10 nucleotides align to TRBD1. The junction had 5 bases not matched to a gene; V was cut back by 4 bases and J by 3 bases. Germline V gene data show CDR1 as LNHDA and CDR2 as SQIVND (reference sequence). This CDR3 spans 15 amino acids. The chain's CDR3 is CASSTLTGGYYGYTF. DNA for the CDR3: TGTGCCAGTAGTACCTTGACAGGGGGCTACTATGGCTACACCTTC.

The rearrangement uses TRBV7-9 and TRBJ1-1; no reliable D call. Germline-derived CDR1 and CDR2 are SEHNR and FQNEAQ (reference sequence). Deletions cut 5 bases from V and 2 bases from J, with 12 bases between. CDR3 length: 14 amino acids. The chain's CDR3 is CASSPQGVNTEAFF. The CDR3 coding sequence is TGTGCCAGCAGCCCCCAAGGAGTCAACACTGAAGCTTTCTTT. Based on the CDR3 plus reference TRBV7-9 and TRBJ1-1, the full variable domain is DTGVSQNPRHKITKRGQNVTFRCDPISEHNRLYWYRQTLGQGPEFLTYFQNEAQLEKSRLLSDRFSAERPKGSFSTLEIQRTEQGDSAMYLCASSPQGVNTEAFFGQGTRLTVV.

The chain is built from TRBV18 and TRBJ2-1, with TRBD2 as a possible D gene (6 bases). V was clipped by 6 bases and J by 5 bases, with 14 bases between them. The CDR3 sequence is 14 residues long. Germline lookup yields CDR1 KGHSH and CDR2 LQKENI. The CDR3 loop is CASSPSAPNNEQFF. The CDR3 bases are TGTGCCAGCTCCCCTAGCGCACCAAACAATGAGCAGTTCTTC.

This clone was detected only a few times. This rearrangement joins TRBV7-9 to TRBJ1-1, with 8 bases identical to TRBD1. CDR1 and CDR2 (germline): SEHNR, FQNEAQ (reference sequence). Trimming removed 5 bases from V and 3 bases from J; junction bases left unmatched: 8. The length of the CDR3 is 15 residues. Written as DNA, the CDR3 is TGTGCCAGCAGCCTCTCGGGACAGGCCCACACTGAAGCTTTCTTT. This codes for CASSLSGQAHTEAFF.

The rearrangement uses TRBV27 and TRBJ1-5, with TRBD1 matching 7 bases. The germline V gene has CDR1 MNHEY and CDR2 SMNVEV (reference sequence). J was trimmed by 5 bases and V by 6 bases; bases with no gene match: 10. The CDR3 is 15 amino acids. Written as DNA, the CDR3 is TGTGCCAGCAGGGATCGGGACAGCCCTTATCAGCCCCAGCATTTT. This sequence encodes CASRDRDSPYQPQHF.

This clone has only one observation. This rearrangement joins TRBV6-5 to TRBJ1-2; TRBD1 is a possible D gene (5 bases). V was pared by 2 bases and J by 1 base, with 8 bases between. Per germline, CDR1 MNHEY and CDR2 SVGAGI. This CDR3 has 14 residues. This chain's CDR3 is CASSYDRNNYGYTF. The CDR3 bases are TGTGCCAGCAGTTACGACAGAAATAACTATGGCTACACCTTC.

The chain employs TRBV2 and TRBJ2-5, with TRBD2 matching over 13 bases. The CDR3 loop spans 19 amino acids. V dropped 6 bases and J dropped 4; count of bases not matched to a gene: 17. From germline, CDR1 is SNHLY and CDR2 FYNNEI. The CDR3, as DNA: TGTGCCAGCAGCCCAGGGAGGACTAGCGGGGGTAATCGTAGAGAGACCCAGTACTTC. This gives the protein CASSPGRTSGGNRRETQYF.

The chain couples TRBV2 to TRBJ2-7; no reliable D call. Trimming left V 8 bases short and J 4 bases short, with 15 bases between. This CDR3 is built from 13 residues. The germline V gene has CDR1 SNHLY and CDR2 FYNNEI. DNA for the CDR3: TGTGCCAGCGCGACCGCGCCCGGGTACGAGCAGTACTTC. It is translated as CASATAPGYEQYF.

The V call is TRBV6-1, the J call TRBJ2-2, with D perhaps matching TRBD1 (5 bases). Germline V lookup: CDR1 MNHNS, CDR2 SASEGT. The CDR3 consists of 13 residues. Trimming stripped 5 bases from V and 8 bases from J, with 12 bases between. DNA of the CDR3: TGTGCCAGCAGTCCATTTACAGGAGGGGAGCTGTTTTTT. Translation: CASSPFTGGELFF.

In this sample, this clone turned up a few times. The chain employs TRBV5-1 and TRBJ1-2, with no clear D. CDR1 is SGHRS, CDR2 YFSETQ, per germline. Trimming took off 0 bases at V and 7 bases at J, with 7 bases between the two ends. CDR3 length: 12 amino acids. CDR3 amino acids: CASSLGRSGYTF. The CDR3 nucleotides read TGCGCCAGCAGCTTGGGGAGAAGTGGCTACACCTTC.

The chain carries TRBV5-1 and TRBJ2-2; the D gene is possibly TRBD1 (6 bases). Germline CDR1 reads SGHRS; CDR2 reads YFSETQ. Trimming took 7 bases from V and 1 from J, leaving 11 bases between them. The CDR3 is made up of 14 amino acids. This chain's CDR3 is CASSGTLNTGELFF. The CDR3 DNA is TGCGCCAGCTCCGGGACACTGAACACCGGGGAGCTGTTTTTT.

The chain couples TRBV29-1 to TRBJ1-4; no firm D call. Germline V gives CDR1 SQVTM, CDR2 ANQGSEA. Trimming left V 7 bases short and J 2 bases short, with 8 bases between. This CDR3 has 12 residues. CDR3 coding DNA: TGCAGCGCCCGGGGTACTAATGAAAAACTGTTTTTT. This gives the protein CSARGTNEKLFF.

This clone was seen more than once but under ten times. The chain joins TRBV18 to TRBJ1-1, with D unresolved. The CDR3 covers 15 residues. Germline loops: CDR1 KGHSH, CDR2 LQKENI. Trimming removed 6 bases from V and 0 bases from J, with 14 bases in between. CDR3 sequence: CASSPPRRVNTEAFF. The CDR3 bases are TGTGCCAGCTCCCCCCCGCGGCGGGTGAACACTGAAGCTTTCTTT. The whole variable domain, filled in from reference TRBV18 and TRBJ1-1, reads NAGVMQNPRHLVRRRGQEARLRCSPMKGHSHVYWYRQLPEEGLKFMVYLQKENIIDESGMPKERFSAEFPKEGPSILRIQQVVRGDSAAYFCASSPPRRVNTEAFFGQGTRLTVV.

The gene calls are TRBV7-9 and TRBJ1-1; possible D gene TRBD1, 5 bases. From germline, CDR1 is SEHNR and CDR2 FQNEAQ (reference sequence). The V and J ends lost 7 bases and 1 base respectively, with 10 bases between them. The CDR3 sequence is 13 residues long. For the CDR3, the DNA is TGTGCCAGCACCTTTGGACAGAACACTGAAGCTTTCTTT. Protein: CASTFGQNTEAFF. The variable domain in full, with the rest retrieved from reference TRBV7-9 and TRBJ1-1, is DTGVSQNPRHKITKRGQNVTFRCDPISEHNRLYWYRQTLGQGPEFLTYFQNEAQLEKSRLLSDRFSAERPKGSFSTLEIQRTEQGDSAMYLCASTFGQNTEAFFGQGTRLTVV.